This T cell receptor beta chain was recovered during a study of blood T cell repertoires in COVID-19. The table came from immunoSEQ multiplex PCR; TCRdb's copy has only in-frame clones and leaves some out. Of 200,000 to 300,000 clones detected, about 85% appear once; the ten largest clones hold 4.2%. Germline assignment: CDR1 MDHEN and CDR2 SYDVKM. Trimming took off 9 bases at V and 5 bases at J, with 17 bases between the two ends. This CDR3 is 14 amino acids long. The source is a man aged 55 to 70 with acute or convalescent COVID-19. The sample comprised peripheral blood. The rearrangement joins TRBV28 to TRBJ1-5, with D hard to call. The CDR3 nucleotides read TGTGCCAGTAGTCCGGGGATTACTTATCAGCCCCAGCATTTT. This codes for CASSPGITYQPQHF.